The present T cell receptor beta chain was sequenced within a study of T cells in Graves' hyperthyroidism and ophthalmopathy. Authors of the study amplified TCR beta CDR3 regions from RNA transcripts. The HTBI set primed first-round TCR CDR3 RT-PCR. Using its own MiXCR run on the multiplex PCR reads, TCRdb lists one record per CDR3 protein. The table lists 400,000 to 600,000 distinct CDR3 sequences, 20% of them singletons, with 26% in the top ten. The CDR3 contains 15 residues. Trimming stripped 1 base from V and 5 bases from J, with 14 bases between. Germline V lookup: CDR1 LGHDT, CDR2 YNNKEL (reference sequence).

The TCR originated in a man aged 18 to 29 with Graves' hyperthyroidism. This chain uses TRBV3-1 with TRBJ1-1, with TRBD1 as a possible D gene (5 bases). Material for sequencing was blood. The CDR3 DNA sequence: TGTGCCAGCAGCCAAGCAAAGGGGAGTTGGACTGAAGCTTTCTTT. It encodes CASSQAKGSWTEAFF. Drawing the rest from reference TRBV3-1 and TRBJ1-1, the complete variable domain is DTAVSQTPKYLVTQMGNDKSIKCEQNLGHDTMYWYKQDSKKFLKIMFSYNNKELIINETVPNRFSPKSPDKAHLNLHINSLELGDSAVYFCASSQAKGSWTEAFFGQGTRLTVV.